The TCR beta chain under discussion was sequenced for a study of shared clonotypes between healthy human individuals. Study-wide findings and caveats: Blood was the only sampled material, and tissue repertoires likely differ.

Several immunoSEQ plates held equal portions of the genomic DNA taken from each subset. Clones were read by immunoSEQ multiplex PCR, and TCRdb kept only the in-frame ones, dropping some. Among about 2 million clones, 85% to 95% were seen once, and the ten largest hold around 1.2%. Naive CD8 isolation took CD45RO-negative cells positively selected for CCR7 and excluded terminally differentiated effector memory CD45RA+ cells. In regard to this clone: Its antigen is still unknown.

V lost 5 bases, J lost 2 bases, and 16 bases lay in between. Looked up from germline, CDR1 is MNHEY and CDR2 is SMNVEV (reference sequence). The CDR3 spans 15 residues. This clonotype was obtained from a man aged 18 to 30 in good health. Sequencing was done on a sample of naive CD8+ T cells sorted from blood. The V call is TRBV27, the J call TRBJ2-7; maybe TRBD1 (6 bases). The chain's CDR3 is CASSPGTPVPYEQYF. The CDR3 DNA sequence: TGTGCCAGCAGTCCCGGGACACCAGTCCCCTACGAGCAGTACTTC.